The 19 T cell receptor beta chains below all came from one sample that was sequenced in a study of T cell repertoires in aging, cancer and after chemotherapy. The template was genomic DNA from peripheral blood, not RNA. Rearranged V-D-J TRB sequences were amplified with a mixed TRB-A/B primer pool. MiXCR, applied by TCRdb to the multiplex PCR reads, yields one record per CDR3 protein. There are about 14,000 distinct CDR3 sequences in the sample; under 30% occur only once, and 45% to 55% lies in the top ten. The sequenced material came from blood. The receptors come from a human donor in good health.

Only one count was recorded for this clonotype. The V and J genes are TRBV20-1 and TRBJ2-7; 10 nucleotides agree with TRBD1. Germline CDR1 and CDR2: DFQATT and SNEGSKA (reference sequence). V dropped 1 base and J dropped 4; count of bases not matched to a gene: 4. The CDR3 loop spans 14 amino acids. The chain's CDR3 is CSARGLGQGYEQYF. The CDR3 DNA follows: TGCAGTGCTAGAGGCTTGGGACAGGGGTACGAGCAGTACTTC.

The chain couples TRBV28 to TRBJ1-4; D gene uncertain. This CDR3 spans 16 amino acids. Between the trimmed V and J ends, which lost 4 bases and 0 bases, there was a span of 12 bases. Germline values: CDR1 MDHEN, CDR2 SYDVKM. The CDR3 nucleotides are TGTGCCAGCAGTTGGAGCGGGCATGCAACTAATGAAAAACTGTTTTTT. This gives the protein CASSWSGHATNEKLFF. The full variable domain, its missing parts supplied by reference TRBV28 and TRBJ1-4, is DVKVTQSSRYLVKRTGEKVFLECVQDMDHENMFWYRQDPGLGLRLIYFSYDVKMKEKGDIPEGYSVSREKKERFSLILESASTNQTSMYLCASSWSGHATNEKLFFGSGTQLSVL.

This clonotype showed up just a few times. V gene TRBV6-5 combines with J gene TRBJ1-1; 11 bases are shared with TRBD1. CDR1 and CDR2 (germline): MNHEY, SVGAGI. The CDR3 spans 15 residues. The J segment lost 5 bases and the V segment lost 7 bases, leaving 9 bases of the junction unmatched. CDR3 sequence reads: CASIGTGGVKTEAFF. As DNA, the CDR3 is TGTGCCAGCATTGGGACAGGGGGTGTTAAAACTGAAGCTTTCTTT.

The chain joins TRBV7-2 to TRBJ1-6; unclear D gene. The germline gives CDR1 SGHTA, CDR2 FQGNSA. The V end lost 5 bases, the J end lost 0 bases, and 8 bases lay between the germline ends. The CDR3 sequence is 15 residues long. CDR3 nucleotide sequence: TGTGCCAGCAGCCTAGGGTTCTCCTATAATTCACCCCTCCACTTT. Amino acid sequence: CASSLGFSYNSPLHF.

This chain uses TRBV5-6 with TRBJ1-4; D is unclear. Germline CDR1 reads SGHDT; CDR2 reads YYEEEE. V lost 4 bases, J lost 5 bases, and 18 bases lay in between. The CDR3 is 16 residues long. CDR3 amino acids: CASSTRDGGLNEKLFF. DNA for the CDR3: TGTGCCAGCAGCACACGCGATGGCGGATTAAATGAAAAACTGTTTTTT. Together with reference TRBV5-6 and TRBJ1-4, the CDR3 gives the full variable domain: DAGVTQSPTHLIKTRGQQVTLRCSPKSGHDTVSWYQQALGQGPQFIFQYYEEEERQRGNFPDRFSGHQFPNYSSELNVNALLLGDSALYLCASSTRDGGLNEKLFFGSGTQLSVL.

This clonotype came up a few times. The chain is built from TRBV20-1 and TRBJ1-5; perhaps TRBD1 as D (5 bases). Trimming cost V 3 bases and J 2 bases, with 14 bases left between them. This CDR3 has 15 amino acids. The germline V gene has CDR1 DFQATT and CDR2 SNEGSKA (reference sequence). CDR3 nucleotide sequence: TGCAGTGCTAGCCCCGGGACGGTGGGCAATCAGCCCCAGCATTTT. Its translation: CSASPGTVGNQPQHF.

This sequence joins TRBV5-5 and TRBJ1-3; no reliable D call. Trimming removed 1 base at V and 2 bases at J, with 10 bases between. Germline-derived CDR1 and CDR2 are SGHKS and YYEKEE (reference sequence). CDR3 length: 15 residues. The chain's CDR3 is CASSLRWEAGNTIYF. In DNA form, the CDR3 reads TGTGCCAGCAGCTTGCGGTGGGAGGCTGGAAACACCATATATTTT.

This clonotype was picked up a small number of times. The rearrangement links TRBV6-1 to TRBJ2-3; TRBD2 aligns across 7 bases. Per the germline V gene, CDR1 is MNHNS and CDR2 is SASEGT. V dropped 2 bases and J dropped 0; count of bases not matched to a gene: 5. The CDR3 has 16 amino acids. The CDR3 sequence: CASSEHSGVSTDTQYF. The CDR3 DNA reads TGTGCCAGCAGTGAACACAGCGGGGTAAGCACAGATACGCAGTATTTT.

The rearrangement links TRBV6-2 or TRBV6-3 to TRBJ2-2; TRBD2 matches at 7 bases. The CDR3 consists of 15 residues. J gave up 5 bases and V 6 bases, and 9 bases lay outside the gene matches. Looked up from germline, CDR1 is MNHEY and CDR2 is SVGEGT. The CDR3 nucleotides are TGTGCCAGCAGGGGAGGCGGGGGAGTAACCGGGGAGCTGTTTTTT. Translation: CASRGGGGVTGELFF.

The sample holds a few counts of this clonotype. This chain joins TRBV5-4 and TRBJ2-7; TRBD2 aligns across 9 bases. The germline CDR1 and CDR2 sequences are SGHNT and YYREEE (reference sequence). This CDR3 region has 15 residues. V shed 4 bases, J shed 1 base, and the junction held 6 bases outside the gene matches. CDR3 sequence reads: CASSPGLAGSYEQYF. CDR3 DNA sequence: TGTGCCAGCAGCCCGGGGCTAGCGGGGTCCTACGAGCAGTACTTC.

The V call is TRBV28, the J call TRBJ1-2; D is uncertain. Germline V lookup: CDR1 MDHEN, CDR2 SYDVKM. There are 12 residues in the CDR3. V shed 5 bases and J shed 5 bases, with 9 bases lying between them. CDR3 sequence reads: CASSGFGYGYTF. CDR3 sequence (DNA): TGTGCCAGCAGTGGCTTCGGGTATGGCTACACCTTC.

The chain couples TRBV5-5 to TRBJ1-6; the D is unclear. The germline V gene encodes CDR1 SGHKS and CDR2 YYEKEE (reference sequence). Deletions cut 1 base from V and 0 bases from J, with 17 bases between. CDR3 length: 19 amino acids. The CDR3 is CASSLFGVPYPSYNSPLHF. CDR3 in DNA: TGTGCCAGCAGCTTGTTCGGGGTACCTTACCCCTCCTATAATTCACCCCTCCACTTT.

This clonotype was detected a few times. V gene TRBV12-3 or TRBV12-4 combines with J gene TRBJ1-5; D uncertain. CDR3 length: 12 residues. V was clipped by 5 bases and J by 4 bases, with 6 bases between them. The CDR3 DNA reads TGTGCCAGCAGTCCCCCAAATCAGCCCCAGCATTTT. Protein product: CASSPPNQPQHF.

This clonotype was observed a handful of times. This chain joins TRBV19 and TRBJ2-5; possibly TRBD1 for D (5 bases). The CDR3 runs 15 residues. V was clipped by 1 base and J by 1 base, with 10 bases between them. CDR1 and CDR2 from the germline V gene are LNHDA and SQIVND (reference sequence). CDR3 protein: CASSIGGRAQETQYF. The CDR3 DNA reads TGTGCCAGTAGTATAGGAGGCAGGGCCCAAGAGACCCAGTACTTC.

This chain joins TRBV27 and TRBJ1-5; possible D gene TRBD1, 5 bases. V shed 6 bases and J shed 3 bases, with 15 bases lying between them. Per germline, CDR1 MNHEY and CDR2 SMNVEV (reference sequence). The CDR3 has 15 residues. As DNA, the CDR3 is TGTGCCAGCAGCATCGTAGGGGCAGACAATCAGCCCCAGCATTTT. This codes for CASSIVGADNQPQHF.

This clonotype was counted only a few times. J is TRBJ2-1 and V is TRBV7-2; 7 bases are a match to TRBD2. The CDR3 runs to 15 residues. CDR1 is SGHTA, CDR2 FQGNSA, per germline. V lost 3 bases to trimming and J lost 4 bases; unmatched junction nucleotides: 6. CDR3: CASSFDRGEYNEQFF. For the CDR3, the DNA is TGTGCCAGCAGCTTTGACCGGGGGGAATACAATGAGCAGTTCTTC.

The CDR3 DNA follows: TGTGCCAGCAGCCACCGGGACAGGGTCATGTCTAGCAATCAGCCCCAGCATTTT. This codes for CASSHRDRVMSSNQPQHF. The chain has TRBV5-6 and TRBJ1-5; 9 nucleotides line up with TRBD1. CDR3 length equals 18 residues. The trim removed 4 bases at V and 0 bases at J, leaving 11 bases unmatched. Germline-derived CDR1 and CDR2 are SGHDT and YYEEEE.

V gene TRBV27 combines with J gene TRBJ1-4; tentatively, D is TRBD1 (5 bases). This CDR3 is built from 16 residues. Germline CDR1 reads MNHEY; CDR2 reads SMNVEV (reference sequence). V lost 1 base, J lost 1 base, and 10 bases lay in between. CDR3 residues: CASSLWGIRTNEKLFF. DNA of the CDR3: TGTGCCAGCAGTTTATGGGGGATCAGAACTAATGAAAAACTGTTTTTT.

This clonotype was counted only a few times. The genes are TRBV5-4 and TRBJ1-4, with a possible D match to TRBD1 (6 bases). This CDR3 contains 12 residues. Trimming left V 4 bases short and J 8 bases short, with 9 bases between. CDR1 is SGHNT and CDR2 is YYREEE in the germline V gene (reference sequence). The CDR3 DNA reads as TGTGCCAGCAGCCGCGACAGGGAAAAACTGTTTTTT. The encoded protein is CASSRDREKLFF. The full variable domain, its missing parts supplied by reference TRBV5-4 and TRBJ1-4, is ETGVTQSPTHLIKTRGQQVTLRCSSQSGHNTVSWYQQALGQGPQFIFQYYREEENGRGNFPPRFSGLQFPNYSSELNVNALELDDSALYLCASSRDREKLFFGSGTQLSVL.